The rows below give T cell receptor beta chains drawn from one sample of a study of blood T cell repertoires in COVID-19. Measured with immunoSEQ multiplex PCR; TCRdb has only the in-frame clones, and not every one. The repertoire consists of around 150,000 clones, with approximately 83% occurring once and the leading ten covering under 3.5%. Sample: peripheral blood. The origin of the receptors is a man between 65 and 85 years old with acute or convalescent COVID-19. The CDR3 runs from the conserved cysteine through the conserved F or W.

v_call	j_call	cdr3_aa
TRBV27	TRBJ1-3	CASSLTATPDTIYF
TRBV7-2	TRBJ2-7	CASSPLRQGSEQYF
TRBV11-2	TRBJ1-1	CASSLNRATGLAFF
TRBV11-3	TRBJ2-3	CASSLGSGGITDTQYF
TRBV6-2/TRBV6-3	TRBJ1-5	CASSYRTGGADRSNQPQHF
TRBV9	TRBJ2-3	CASSVVPVTDTQYF
TRBV6-5	TRBJ2-1	CATWLTGPLMNEQFF
TRBV7-9	TRBJ2-7	CASSSYGETYEQYF
TRBV28	TRBJ1-4	CASSTGWGGEKLFF
TRBV7-2	TRBJ2-7	CASSLYRTGIGYEQYF
TRBV28	TRBJ1-6	CASSPDRVSPLHF
TRBV24-1	TRBJ2-5	CATSDTRLAGARQETQYF
TRBV24-1	TRBJ2-7	CATMPGQGHEQYF
TRBV6-4	TRBJ2-7	CASSDSGGDVQYF
TRBV27	TRBJ1-6	CASSRGNSPLHF
TRBV5-4	TRBJ2-3	CASSLAPTGGADTQYF
TRBV11-3	TRBJ1-1	CASSLVAGPTEAFF
TRBV7-9	TRBJ2-5	CASSFRGEYQETQYF
TRBV5-1	TRBJ2-2	CASSLVPRGRDTGELFF
TRBV28	TRBJ1-2	CASSALVVYGYTF
TRBV6-2/TRBV6-3	TRBJ1-5	CASSWDSLYQPQHF
TRBV7-8	TRBJ2-2	CASSYTGAGTGELFF
TRBV10-2	TRBJ2-5	CASSGELAGGGTQYF
TRBV6-2/TRBV6-3	TRBJ2-7	CASSYPYGTGATYEQYF
TRBV5-1	TRBJ2-3	CASSLDSVPSTDTQYF
TRBV5-4	TRBJ1-3	CASSPGRGGNTIYF
TRBV9	TRBJ2-1	CASSEREGRYNEQFF
TRBV6-2/TRBV6-3	TRBJ2-7	CASSYWGAYEQYF
TRBV6-1	TRBJ2-7	CASSEWTSDYYEQYF
TRBV28	TRBJ2-7	CASSPRGEQYF
TRBV7-9	TRBJ2-7	CASSLSSGPSSYEQYF
TRBV10-3	TRBJ2-1	CAISESPGTGYNEQFF
TRBV10-2	TRBJ1-1	CASRNNRGRTEAFF
TRBV7-8	TRBJ2-3	CASSPAAGWADTQYF
TRBV7-2	TRBJ2-2	CASSFSGGYNTGELFF
TRBV5-4	TRBJ2-5	CASSLARGGAGETQYF
TRBV3-1/TRBV3-2	TRBJ2-6	CASSQDRSGVGANVLTF
TRBV28	TRBJ1-1	CASSPWTGNTEAFF
TRBV18	TRBJ2-3	CASSRQGRQGGTDTQYF
TRBV6-6	TRBJ1-2	CASSYPGQGEGYTF
TRBV5-1	TRBJ2-7	CASSNPSGSSYEQYF
TRBV27	TRBJ1-6	CASSPTGEYTPLHF
TRBV3-1/TRBV3-2	TRBJ1-1	CASSGADRNTEAFF